The TCR beta chain under discussion was sequenced for a study of graft-versus-host responses after intestinal transplantation. Study overall: Transplants were multivisceral, liver-intestinal, or isolated intestinal. Uniformly, recipients were administered anti-thymocyte globulin induction with subsequent tacrolimus and steroids for around three years.

Study-wide points: High graft-versus-host to host-versus-graft clonal ratios were found in allografts of patients who had graft-donor T cell macrochimerism.

Notes on this clone: What it recognizes is unknown.

Some clones are missing from TCRdb's copy, which holds only in-frame ones; the method was immunoSEQ multiplex PCR. The repertoire includes 100,000 to 130,000 clones, roughly 87% of them detected once, and roughly 0.71% sits in the top ten. The CDR3 spans 14 residues. Trimming removed 4 bases from V and 4 bases from J, with 13 bases in between. CDR1 and CDR2 (germline): KGHSH, LQKENI. The TCR originated in a human donor who was the organ donor for an intestinal transplant. The chain uses TRBV18 and TRBJ1-1; TRBD1 might be the D (6 bases). Material: unstimulated CD4+ T cells sorted from spleen or lymph node cells, obtained before transplant. The CDR3 region has the DNA TGTGCCAGCTCACGTGGACAGAGGCCCACTGAAGCTTTCTTT. Translation gives CASSRGQRPTEAFF. Together with reference TRBV18 and TRBJ1-1, the CDR3 gives the full variable domain: NAGVMQNPRHLVRRRGQEARLRCSPMKGHSHVYWYRQLPEEGLKFMVYLQKENIIDESGMPKERFSAEFPKEGPSILRIQQVVRGDSAAYFCASSRGQRPTEAFFGQGTRLTVV.